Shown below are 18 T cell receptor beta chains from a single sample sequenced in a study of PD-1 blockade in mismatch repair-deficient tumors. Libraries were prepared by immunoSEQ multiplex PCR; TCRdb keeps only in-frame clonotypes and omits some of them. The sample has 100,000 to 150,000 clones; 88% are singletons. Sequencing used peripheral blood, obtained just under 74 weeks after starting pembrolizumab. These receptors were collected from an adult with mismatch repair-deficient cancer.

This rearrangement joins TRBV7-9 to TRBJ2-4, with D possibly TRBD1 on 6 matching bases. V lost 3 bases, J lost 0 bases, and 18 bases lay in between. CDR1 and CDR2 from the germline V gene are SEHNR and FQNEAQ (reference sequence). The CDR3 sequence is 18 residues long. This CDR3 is CASSFVRGGNLAKNIQYF. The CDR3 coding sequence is TGTGCCAGCAGCTTTGTCAGAGGGGGAAATCTAGCCAAAAACATTCAGTACTTC.

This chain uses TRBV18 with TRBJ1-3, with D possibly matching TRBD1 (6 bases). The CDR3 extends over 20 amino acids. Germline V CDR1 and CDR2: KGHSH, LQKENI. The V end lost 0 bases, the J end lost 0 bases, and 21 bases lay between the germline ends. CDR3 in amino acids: CASSPPRTVPLFISGNTIYF. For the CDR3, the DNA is TGTGCCAGCTCACCACCCCGGACAGTGCCGCTCTTTATCTCTGGAAACACCATATATTTT.

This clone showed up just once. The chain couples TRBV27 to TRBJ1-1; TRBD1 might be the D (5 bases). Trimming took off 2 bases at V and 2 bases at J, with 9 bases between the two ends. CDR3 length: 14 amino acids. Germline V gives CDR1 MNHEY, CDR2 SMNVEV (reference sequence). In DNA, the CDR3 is TGTGCCAGCAGTTTAGCGGGGGGTAACACTGAAGCTTTCTTT. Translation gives CASSLAGGNTEAFF.

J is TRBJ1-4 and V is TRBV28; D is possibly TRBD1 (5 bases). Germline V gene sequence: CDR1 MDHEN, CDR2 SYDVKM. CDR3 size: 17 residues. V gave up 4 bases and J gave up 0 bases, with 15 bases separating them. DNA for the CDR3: TGTGCCAGCAGTTCCTCAGGGATCCTTGCAACTAATGAAAAACTGTTTTTT. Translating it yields CASSSSGILATNEKLFF.

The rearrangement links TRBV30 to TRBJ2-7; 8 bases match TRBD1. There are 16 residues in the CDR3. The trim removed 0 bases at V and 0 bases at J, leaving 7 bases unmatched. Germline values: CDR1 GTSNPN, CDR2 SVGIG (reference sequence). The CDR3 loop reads CAWSVPMGQASYEQYF. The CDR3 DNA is TGTGCCTGGAGTGTCCCAATGGGACAGGCCTCCTACGAGCAGTACTTC.

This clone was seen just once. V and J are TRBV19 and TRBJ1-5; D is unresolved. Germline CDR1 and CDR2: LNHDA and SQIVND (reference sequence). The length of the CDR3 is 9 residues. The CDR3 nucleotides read TGTGCTGCGGGGCAGCCCCAGCATTTT. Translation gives CAAGQPQHF.

The CDR3 spells CASSFSTPWDGDYGYTF. In DNA, the CDR3 is TGTGCCAGCAGTTTTAGCACCCCATGGGATGGTGACTATGGCTACACCTTC. V gene TRBV28 combines with J gene TRBJ1-2; D is ambiguous. CDR1 is MDHEN and CDR2 is SYDVKM in the germline V gene. The CDR3 is 17 amino acids. Trimming shortened V by 3 bases and J by 3 bases, and 20 bases separated the two germline ends.

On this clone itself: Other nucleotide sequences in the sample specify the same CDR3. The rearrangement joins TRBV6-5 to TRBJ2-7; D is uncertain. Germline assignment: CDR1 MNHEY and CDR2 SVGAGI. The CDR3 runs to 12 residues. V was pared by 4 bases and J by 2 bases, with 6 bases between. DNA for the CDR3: TGTGCCAGCAGTTCCGAGACCTACGAGCAGTACTTC. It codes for CASSSETYEQYF.

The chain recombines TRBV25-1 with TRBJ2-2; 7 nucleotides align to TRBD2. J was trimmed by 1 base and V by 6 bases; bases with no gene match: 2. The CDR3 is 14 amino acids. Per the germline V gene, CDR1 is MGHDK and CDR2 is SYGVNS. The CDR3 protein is CASRSSGNTGELFF. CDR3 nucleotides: TGTGCCAGCAGGTCTAGCGGGAACACCGGGGAGCTGTTTTTT.

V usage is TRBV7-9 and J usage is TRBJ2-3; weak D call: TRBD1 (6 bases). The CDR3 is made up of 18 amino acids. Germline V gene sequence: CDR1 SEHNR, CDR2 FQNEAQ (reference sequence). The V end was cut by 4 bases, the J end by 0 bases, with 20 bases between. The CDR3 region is CASSSGQSAGFSTDTQYF. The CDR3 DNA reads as TGTGCCAGCAGCTCCGGACAGTCGGCCGGCTTCAGCACAGATACGCAGTATTTT.

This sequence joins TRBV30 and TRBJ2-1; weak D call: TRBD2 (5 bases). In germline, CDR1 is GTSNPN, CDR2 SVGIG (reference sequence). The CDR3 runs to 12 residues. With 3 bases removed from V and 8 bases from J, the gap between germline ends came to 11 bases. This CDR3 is CAWRLETYEQFF. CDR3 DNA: TGTGCCTGGAGACTAGAAACATATGAGCAGTTCTTC.

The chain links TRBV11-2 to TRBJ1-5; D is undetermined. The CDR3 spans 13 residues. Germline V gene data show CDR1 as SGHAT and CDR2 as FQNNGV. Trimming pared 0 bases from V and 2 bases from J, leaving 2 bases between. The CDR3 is CASSLDRNQPQHF. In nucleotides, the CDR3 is TGTGCCAGCAGCTTAGACCGCAATCAGCCCCAGCATTTT.

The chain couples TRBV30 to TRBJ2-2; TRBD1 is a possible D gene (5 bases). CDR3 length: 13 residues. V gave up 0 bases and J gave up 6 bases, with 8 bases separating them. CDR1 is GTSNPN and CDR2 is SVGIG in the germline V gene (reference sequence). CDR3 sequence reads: CAWSVGVPGELFF. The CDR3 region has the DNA TGTGCCTGGAGTGTAGGGGTTCCCGGGGAGCTGTTTTTT.

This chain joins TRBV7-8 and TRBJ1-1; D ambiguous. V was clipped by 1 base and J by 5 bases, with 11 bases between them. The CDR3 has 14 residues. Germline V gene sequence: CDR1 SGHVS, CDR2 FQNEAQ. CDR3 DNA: TGTGCCAGCAGCTTAGGAGTAGGATTTACTGAAGCTTTCTTT. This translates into CASSLGVGFTEAFF.

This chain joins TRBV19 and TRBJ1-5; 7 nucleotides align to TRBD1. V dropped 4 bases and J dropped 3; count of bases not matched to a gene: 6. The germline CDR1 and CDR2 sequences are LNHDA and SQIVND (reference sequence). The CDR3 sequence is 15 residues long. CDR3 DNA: TGTGCCAGTAGTAGACGACAGGGAATCAATCAGCCCCAGCATTTT. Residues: CASSRRQGINQPQHF.

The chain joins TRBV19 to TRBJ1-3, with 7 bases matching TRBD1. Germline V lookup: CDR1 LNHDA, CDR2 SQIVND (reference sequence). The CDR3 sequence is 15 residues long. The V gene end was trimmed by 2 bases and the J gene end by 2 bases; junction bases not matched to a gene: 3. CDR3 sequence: CASSITGTAGNTIYF. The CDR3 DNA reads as TGTGCCAGTAGTATAACCGGGACAGCTGGAAACACCATATATTTT.

DNA of the CDR3: TGTGCCTGGAACCATCAGGGGCTCACTGAAGCTTTCTTT. Translation: CAWNHQGLTEAFF. The chain joins TRBV30 to TRBJ1-1; D might be TRBD1 (6 bases). Germline-derived CDR1 and CDR2 are GTSNPN and SVGIG (reference sequence). Deletions cut 4 bases from V and 4 bases from J, with 13 bases between. This CDR3 contains 13 residues.

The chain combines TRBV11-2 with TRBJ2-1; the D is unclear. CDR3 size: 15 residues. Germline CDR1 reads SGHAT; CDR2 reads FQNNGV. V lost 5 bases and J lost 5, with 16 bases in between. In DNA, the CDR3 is TGTGCCAGCAGCGCCGAGGCCGGATCGGACAATGAGCAGTTCTTC. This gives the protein CASSAEAGSDNEQFF.